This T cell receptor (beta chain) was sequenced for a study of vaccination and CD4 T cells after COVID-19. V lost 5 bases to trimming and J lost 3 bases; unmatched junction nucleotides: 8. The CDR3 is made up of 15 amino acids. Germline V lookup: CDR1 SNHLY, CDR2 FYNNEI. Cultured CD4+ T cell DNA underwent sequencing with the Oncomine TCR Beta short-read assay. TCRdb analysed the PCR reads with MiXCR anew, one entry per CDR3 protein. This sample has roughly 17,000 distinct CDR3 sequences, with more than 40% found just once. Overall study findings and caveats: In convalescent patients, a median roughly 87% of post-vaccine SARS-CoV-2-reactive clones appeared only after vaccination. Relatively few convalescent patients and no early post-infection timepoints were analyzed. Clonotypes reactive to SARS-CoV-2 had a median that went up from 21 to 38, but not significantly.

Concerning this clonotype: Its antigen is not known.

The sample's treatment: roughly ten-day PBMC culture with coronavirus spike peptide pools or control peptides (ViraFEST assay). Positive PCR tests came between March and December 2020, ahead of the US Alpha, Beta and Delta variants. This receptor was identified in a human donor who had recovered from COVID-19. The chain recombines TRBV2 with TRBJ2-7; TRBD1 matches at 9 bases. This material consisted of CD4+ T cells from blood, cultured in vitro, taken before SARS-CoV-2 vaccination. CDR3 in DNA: TGTGCCAGCAGTAACGACGGGACAGGGTACTACGAGCAGTACTTC. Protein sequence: CASSNDGTGYYEQYF.